This T cell receptor beta chain appears in the sequencing data of a study of response to subunit inactivated influenza vaccine (dated by TCRdb to 2016 to 2018). About the full investigation: Deep quantitative profiling of the T cell receptor repertoire was used in the study to follow responses to a trivalent subunit inactivated influenza vaccine.

This clonotype was seen more than once but under ten times. Its antigen is currently not known. No much larger clonotype is one base removed from it; base qualities were not supplied. Preparation of the library involved RT-PCR. This sample was sequenced with an Illumina HiSeq 2500. The public reads were reprocessed in TCRdb via fastp at Q25 and MiXCR, keeping in-frame beta chains. When rows share a CDR3 protein, they turn into one entry using the most common DNA and genes. A total of approximately 730,000 distinct CDR3 sequences appear in this sample, more than 11% of them only once. The top ten clonotypes cover around 7% of the sample. According to the germline V gene (reference sequence), CDR1 reads SGHKS and CDR2 reads YYEKEE. The CDR3, cysteine through phenylalanine, is 15 amino acids long. Just the 45-base CDR3 DNA is kept, in frame starting at base 1. Relative to germline, V is missing 4 bases and J is missing 0 bases, with 7 bases of the junction outside any gene match.

The paper as a whole reports these results and caveats: The authors suggested that each seasonal influenza vaccination may recruit only a limited number of new T cells.

The chain is assembled from TRBV5-5 and TRBJ2-7, with 7 central nucleotides matching TRBD2. Sequencing used PBMCs from blood, obtained around 15 days before vaccination. This receptor was identified in a man in his fifties who received an inactivated influenza vaccine. Donor details come from another sample of the same person, matched by shared clones. The nucleotides read TGTGCCAGCAGCCGGCTAGCGGAAAGCTCCTACGAGCAGTACTTC. It translates to CASSRLAESSYEQYF.